The sequence of this T cell receptor (beta chain) was determined in a study of blood T cell repertoires in COVID-19. Study overall: COVID-19 samples from acute and convalescent phases originated in the United States, Italy and Spain. T cells, B-cell-depleted T cells, or PBMCs provided the cDNA or gDNA that served as material.

Some clones are missing from TCRdb's copy, which holds only in-frame ones; the method was immunoSEQ multiplex PCR. Of 120,000 to 150,000 clones in the sample, about 76% were seen once. CDR1 is SGHNT and CDR2 is YENEEA in the germline V gene. J lost 8 bases, V lost 5 bases, and 7 bases had no gene match. The CDR3 is made up of 13 amino acids. Sequenced: peripheral blood. This clonotype originated in an elderly man with acute or convalescent COVID-19. The chain combines TRBV11-3 with TRBJ2-7; 9 nucleotides align to TRBD1. CDR3 sequence: CASSAGQGMKQYF. The CDR3 bases are TGTGCCAGCAGCGCGGGACAGGGAATGAAGCAGTACTTC.